The present T cell receptor beta chain was sequenced within a study of human T cells and chemical hapten exposure. In the study overall: The upper back received 0.01% DPC by patch testing, with results read at 6 days. Per-sample TCR yield variation was attributed mainly to small pooled library volume differences.

The library labeled individual cDNA molecules by adding unique molecular identifiers to them. TCRdb called the RACE reads again in MiXCR, with one record for every CDR3 protein. Of roughly 380,000 distinct CDR3 sequences detected, approximately 5.1% appear once; the ten largest clones hold 2% to 3%. There are 15 residues in the CDR3. V dropped 2 bases and J dropped 4; count of bases not matched to a gene: 8. Germline CDR1 reads DFQATT; CDR2 reads SNEGSKA (reference sequence). The time point is: pre-sensitization, week 0. Treatment defined: therapeutic diphenylcyclopropenone sensitization with weekly scalp DPC. Total RNA came from unfractionated whole blood.

The sequence was obtained from a woman between 50 and 59 years old with alopecia areata. Some clones in this sample may be carry-over from other donors' samples. The chain uses TRBV20-1 and TRBJ1-2; 9 bases map to TRBD1. Sample: whole blood, taken in connection with sensitization to the hapten diphenylcyclopropenone (DPC). The CDR3 loop is CSARPTGGQGYGYTF. In nucleotides, the CDR3 is TGCAGTGCTAGACCCACAGGGGGACAGGGCTATGGCTACACCTTC.